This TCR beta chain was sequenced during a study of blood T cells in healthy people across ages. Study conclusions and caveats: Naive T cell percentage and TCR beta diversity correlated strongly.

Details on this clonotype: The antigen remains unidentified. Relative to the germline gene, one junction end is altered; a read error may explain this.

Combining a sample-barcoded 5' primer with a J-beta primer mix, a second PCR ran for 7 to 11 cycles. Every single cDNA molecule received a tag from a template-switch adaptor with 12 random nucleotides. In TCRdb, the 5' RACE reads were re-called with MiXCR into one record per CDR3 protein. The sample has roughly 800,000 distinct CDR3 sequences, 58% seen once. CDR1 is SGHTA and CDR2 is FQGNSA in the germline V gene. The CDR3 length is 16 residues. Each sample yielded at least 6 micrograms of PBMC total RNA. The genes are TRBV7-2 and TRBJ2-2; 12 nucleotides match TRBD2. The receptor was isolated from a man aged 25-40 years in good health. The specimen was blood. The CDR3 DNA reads TGTGCCAGCAGCCCTCGGACTAGCGGGAACATCGGGGAGCTGTTTTTT. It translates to CASSPRTSGNIGELFF.